This entry lists 8 T cell receptor beta chains sequenced from one sample in a study of blood T cells in healthy people across ages. Then a second PCR, running roughly 7 to 11 cycles, was carried out with a sample-barcoded 5' primer and a J-beta primer mix. MiXCR was run by TCRdb on the 5' RACE reads, yielding one entry per CDR3 protein. The table includes 1.6 million or so distinct CDR3 sequences, 30% to 40% detected once. The sequenced sample was blood. These receptors all come from a woman aged 25 to 39 in good health.

The chain couples TRBV5-1 to TRBJ2-4; the D gene is possibly TRBD1 (5 bases). Germline V gene data show CDR1 as SGHRS and CDR2 as YFSETQ. The V end was cut by 3 bases, the J end by 13 bases, with 14 bases between. There are 12 residues in the CDR3. Here the CDR3 reads CASSSTAKEQYF. The DNA for the CDR3 is TGCGCCAGCAGCTCGACAGCGAAGGAGCAGTACTTC. Full variable domain (outside the CDR3, taken from reference TRBV5-1 and TRBJ2-4): KAGVTQTPRYLIKTRGQQVTLSCSPISGHRSVSWYQQTPGQGLQFLFEYFSETQRNKGNFPGRFSGRQFSNSRSEMNVSTLELGDSALYLCASSSTAKEQYFGAGTRLSVL.

The rearrangement joins TRBV9 to TRBJ1-2; weak D call: TRBD1 (5 bases). Per germline, CDR1 SGDLS and CDR2 YYNGEE. V lost 0 bases, J lost 2 bases, and 14 bases lay in between. The CDR3 has 16 amino acids. CDR3 loop: CASSVEGQGLNYGYTF. CDR3 in DNA: TGTGCCAGCAGCGTAGAGGGCCAGGGCCTCAACTATGGCTACACCTTC. Based on the CDR3 plus reference TRBV9 and TRBJ1-2, the full variable domain is DSGVTQTPKHLITATGQRVTLRCSPRSGDLSVYWYQQSLDQGLQFLIQYYNGEERAKGNILERFSAQQFPDLHSELNLSSLELGDSALYFCASSVEGQGLNYGYTFGSGTRLTVV.

The gene calls are TRBV10-1 and TRBJ2-7, with 9 bases that match TRBD2. With V trimmed by 5 bases and J by 7 bases, 12 bases remained unmatched. This CDR3 is 15 amino acids long. In germline, CDR1 is WNHNN, CDR2 SYGVQD (reference sequence). The CDR3 sequence: CASSQLGLARGEQYF. The CDR3 DNA reads TGCGCCAGCAGTCAGTTGGGACTAGCTCGGGGTGAGCAGTACTTC.

V and J are TRBV6-5 and TRBJ2-1; D is uncertain. Trimming cost V 0 bases and J 6 bases, with 9 bases left between them. CDR1 is MNHEY, CDR2 SVGAGI, per germline. This CDR3 contains 14 residues. DNA of the CDR3: TGTGCCAGCAGTTACTCAGCGACCTTCAATGAGCAGTTCTTC. This gives the protein CASSYSATFNEQFF.

The chain recombines TRBV2 with TRBJ2-7, with TRBD1 as a possible D gene (5 bases). With 4 bases removed from V and 0 bases from J, the gap between germline ends came to 13 bases. CDR1 SNHLY and CDR2 FYNNEI come from the germline V gene. The CDR3 contains 15 residues. This CDR3 is CASSGQDISSYEQYF. The CDR3, as DNA: TGTGCCAGCAGTGGGCAGGACATAAGCTCCTACGAGCAGTACTTC.

This sequence joins TRBV28 and TRBJ2-2, with D perhaps TRBD2 (5 bases). V was pared by 8 bases and J by 5 bases, with 9 bases between. Germline lookup yields CDR1 MDHEN and CDR2 SYDVKM. The CDR3 extends over 12 amino acids. The CDR3 DNA follows: TGTGCCAGCGGCCGCGGGACCGGGGAGCTGTTTTTT. This gives the protein CASGRGTGELFF.

J is TRBJ2-7 and V is TRBV6-4, with no clear D. CDR1 and CDR2 from the germline V gene are MRHNA and SNTAGT. Trimming removed 0 bases at V and 6 bases at J, with 9 bases between. This CDR3 has 13 residues. This CDR3 is CASSDSPESEQYF. CDR3 in DNA: TGTGCCAGCAGTGACTCGCCAGAGAGCGAGCAGTACTTC.

Many counts were recorded for this clonotype. The chain links TRBV6-1 to TRBJ1-6; D may be TRBD1 (5 bases). V lost 3 bases, J lost 7 bases, and 10 bases lay in between. The CDR3 consists of 14 residues. Germline V gives CDR1 MNHNS, CDR2 SASEGT. The CDR3, as DNA: TGTGCCAGCAGTGACAGGGACGACAATTCACCCCTCCACTTT. Translated: CASSDRDDNSPLHF.